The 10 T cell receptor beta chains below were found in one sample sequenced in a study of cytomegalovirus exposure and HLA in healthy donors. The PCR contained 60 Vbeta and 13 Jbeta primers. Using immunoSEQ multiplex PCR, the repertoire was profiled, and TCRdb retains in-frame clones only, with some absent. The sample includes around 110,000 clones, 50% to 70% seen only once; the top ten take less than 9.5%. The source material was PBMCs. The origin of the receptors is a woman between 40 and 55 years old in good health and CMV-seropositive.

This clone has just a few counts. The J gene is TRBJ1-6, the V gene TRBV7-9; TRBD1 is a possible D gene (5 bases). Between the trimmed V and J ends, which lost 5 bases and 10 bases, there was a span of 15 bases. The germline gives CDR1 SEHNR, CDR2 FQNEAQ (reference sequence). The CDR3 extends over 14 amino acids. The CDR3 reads CASSTGGGRSPLHF. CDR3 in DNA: TGTGCCAGCAGCACCGGGGGAGGGCGCTCACCCCTCCACTTT.

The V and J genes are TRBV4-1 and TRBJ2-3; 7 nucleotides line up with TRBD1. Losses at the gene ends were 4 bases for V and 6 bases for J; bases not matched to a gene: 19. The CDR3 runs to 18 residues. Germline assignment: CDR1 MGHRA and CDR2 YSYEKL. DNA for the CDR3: TGCGCCAGCAGCCTAAAAACTACAGGGGTGGCCGGAAGCGATACGCAGTATTTT. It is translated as CASSLKTTGVAGSDTQYF.

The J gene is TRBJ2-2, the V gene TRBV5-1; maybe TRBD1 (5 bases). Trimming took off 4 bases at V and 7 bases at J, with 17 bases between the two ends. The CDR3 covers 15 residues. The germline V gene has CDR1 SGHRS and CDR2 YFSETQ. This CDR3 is CASSPSLGAIGELFF. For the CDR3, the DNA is TGCGCCAGCAGCCCCAGTCTTGGGGCGATCGGGGAGCTGTTTTTT.

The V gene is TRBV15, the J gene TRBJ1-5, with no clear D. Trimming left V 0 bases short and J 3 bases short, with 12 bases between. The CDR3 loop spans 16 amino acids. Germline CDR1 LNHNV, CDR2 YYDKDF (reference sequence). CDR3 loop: CATSRDPRHYNQPQHF. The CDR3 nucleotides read TGTGCCACCAGCAGAGATCCGAGGCACTACAATCAGCCCCAGCATTTT.

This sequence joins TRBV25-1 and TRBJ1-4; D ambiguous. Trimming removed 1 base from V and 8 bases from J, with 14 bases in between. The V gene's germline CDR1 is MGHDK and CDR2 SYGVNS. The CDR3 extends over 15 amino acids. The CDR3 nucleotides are TGTGCCAGCAGTGAATTGTGGGGATCGGGAGAAAAACTGTTTTTT. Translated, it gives CASSELWGSGEKLFF. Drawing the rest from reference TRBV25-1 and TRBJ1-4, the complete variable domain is EADIYQTPRYLVIGTGKKITLECSQTMGHDKMYWYQQDPGMELHLIHYSYGVNSTEKGDLSSESTVSRIRTEHFPLTLESARPSHTSQYLCASSELWGSGEKLFFGSGTQLSVL.

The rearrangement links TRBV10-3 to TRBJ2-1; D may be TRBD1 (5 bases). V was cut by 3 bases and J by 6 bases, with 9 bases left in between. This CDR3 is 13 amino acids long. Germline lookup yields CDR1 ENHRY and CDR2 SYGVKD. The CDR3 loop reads CAISETGVNEQFF. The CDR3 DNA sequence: TGTGCCATCAGTGAAACAGGAGTCAATGAGCAGTTCTTC.

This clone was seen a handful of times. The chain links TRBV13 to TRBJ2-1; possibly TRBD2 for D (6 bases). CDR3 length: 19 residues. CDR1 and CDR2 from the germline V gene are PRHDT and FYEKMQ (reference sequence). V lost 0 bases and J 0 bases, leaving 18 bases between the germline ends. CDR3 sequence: CASSLGTSQTISSYNEQFF. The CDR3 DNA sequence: TGTGCCAGCAGCTTAGGGACTAGTCAAACTATAAGCTCCTACAATGAGCAGTTCTTC.

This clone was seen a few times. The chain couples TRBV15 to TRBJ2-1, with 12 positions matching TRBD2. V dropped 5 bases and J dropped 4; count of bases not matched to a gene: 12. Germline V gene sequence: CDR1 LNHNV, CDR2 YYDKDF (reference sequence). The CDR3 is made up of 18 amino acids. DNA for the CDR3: TGTGCCACCAGCCCACGGATAGGTCTAGCGGGAGGGTACAATGAGCAGTTCTTC. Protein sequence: CATSPRIGLAGGYNEQFF. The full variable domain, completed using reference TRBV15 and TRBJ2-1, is DAMVIQNPRYQVTQFGKPVTLSCSQTLNHNVMYWYQQKSSQAPKLLFHYYDKDFNNEADTPDNFQSRRPNTSFCFLDIRSPGLGDTAMYLCATSPRIGLAGGYNEQFFGPGTRLTVL.

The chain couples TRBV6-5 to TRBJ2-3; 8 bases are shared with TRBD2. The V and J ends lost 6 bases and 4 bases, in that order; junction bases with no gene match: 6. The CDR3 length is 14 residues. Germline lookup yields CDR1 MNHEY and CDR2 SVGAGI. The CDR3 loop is CASRPGLASDTQYF. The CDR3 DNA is TGTGCCAGCAGACCCGGACTAGCCTCAGATACGCAGTATTTT.

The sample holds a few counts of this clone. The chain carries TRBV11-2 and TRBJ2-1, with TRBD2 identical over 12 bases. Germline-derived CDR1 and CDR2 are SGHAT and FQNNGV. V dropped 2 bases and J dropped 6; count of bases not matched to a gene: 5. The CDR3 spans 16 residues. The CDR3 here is CASSLTLAGGPNEQFF. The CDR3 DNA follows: TGTGCCAGCAGCTTAACCCTAGCGGGAGGGCCCAATGAGCAGTTCTTC.